A single sample gave rise to the 12 T cell receptor beta chains below, sequenced in a study of post-analysis software for immune sequencing data. Study results and caveats: Patients showed TRBV5-6, TRBV5-1 and TRBV20-1 among roughly five TRBV segments more frequent than in controls.

Libraries were made from TCR beta cDNA, and they carried unique molecular identifiers. TCRdb recomputed calls from the PCR reads with MiXCR, one row per CDR3 protein. The sample yields roughly 870,000 distinct CDR3 sequences, roughly half seen once. These receptors lack a known antigen. Material for sequencing was blood. The receptors were sampled from a girl between 10 and 17 years old with multiple sclerosis.

The V gene is TRBV10-3, the J gene TRBJ2-7; TRBD1 aligns across 9 bases. Trimming removed 3 bases from V and 1 base from J; junction bases left unmatched: 4. CDR3 length equals 15 residues. Germline CDR1 and CDR2: ENHRY and SYGVKD. CDR3 in DNA: TGTGCCATCAGTGACAGACAGGGGGGTTCCTACGAGCAGTACTTC. It is translated as CAISDRQGGSYEQYF.

The chain uses TRBV6-5 and TRBJ2-1; D ambiguous. The V end was cut by 0 bases, the J end by 7 bases, with 7 bases between. This CDR3 has 13 amino acids. CDR1 is MNHEY and CDR2 is SVGAGI in the germline V gene. The DNA of the CDR3 is TGTGCCAGCAGTTACTCGCGCACGAATGAGCAGTTCTTC. It specifies CASSYSRTNEQFF.

The genes are TRBV20-1 and TRBJ2-7; 8 bases are a match to TRBD1. From germline, CDR1 is DFQATT and CDR2 SNEGSKA (reference sequence). Germline trimming cut 6 bases from V and 5 bases from J; bases unmatched to any gene: 12. The CDR3 length is 14 residues. CDR3 amino acids: CSAKSGTGINEQYF. The CDR3 region has the DNA TGCAGTGCAAAGTCCGGGACAGGAATAAACGAGCAGTACTTC.

This clonotype was recorded only once. The chain couples TRBV12-3 or TRBV12-4 to TRBJ1-2; possibly TRBD1 for D (6 bases). Between the trimmed V and J ends, which lost 7 bases and 6 bases, there was a span of 15 bases. The CDR3 contains 13 residues. CDR3 sequence: CASTLTGGHGYTF. The CDR3 nucleotides are TGTGCCAGCACCCTCACGGGGGGCCATGGCTACACCTTC.

About this clonotype: Because the CDR3's place on the DNA is in doubt, the DNA is left out and the CDR3 is given as listed by TCRdb. This chain joins TRBV21-1 and TRBJ2-6. TRBV21-1 is a recognized pseudogene. The CDR3 adds up to 18 amino acids, both ends counted. CDR3: CASSKASEVGFGANVRTF.

The chain couples TRBV28 to TRBJ2-7; 9 positions match TRBD1. The CDR3 contains 12 residues. Germline CDR1 and CDR2: MDHEN and SYDVKM. Trimming cost V 7 bases and J 5 bases; bases outside gene matches: 3. The CDR3 nucleotides are TGTGCCAGCACCAGGGACAGGGACGAGCAGTACTTC. It encodes CASTRDRDEQYF.

Only a few counts were recorded for this clonotype. J is TRBJ2-6 and V is TRBV7-9; maybe TRBD1 (5 bases). Germline values: CDR1 SEHNR, CDR2 FQNEAQ (reference sequence). V was cut by 4 bases and J by 4 bases, with 14 bases left in between. The CDR3 spans 16 residues. For the CDR3, the DNA is TGTGCCAGCAGCTCGGAAGGGGAACCCGGGGCCAACGTCCTGACTTTC. Translation: CASSSEGEPGANVLTF.

This chain joins TRBV20-1 and TRBJ1-2, with 8 bases lining up with TRBD1. Germline V CDR1 and CDR2: DFQATT, SNEGSKA (reference sequence). The CDR3 totals 12 residues. V lost 5 bases and J lost 7; bases outside the gene matches: 6. The CDR3 DNA sequence: TGCAGTGCTCATTCAGGGGGCAGTGGCTACACCTTC. This translates into CSAHSGGSGYTF.

This clonotype appeared a single time. This chain links TRBV18 with TRBJ2-7, with D maybe TRBD1 (6 bases). With 3 bases removed from V and 7 bases from J, the gap between germline ends came to 13 bases. CDR3 length: 13 residues. The germline V gene encodes CDR1 KGHSH and CDR2 LQKENI. The CDR3 DNA follows: TGTGCCAGCTCACCCAATCGAGGGACAGAGCAGTACTTC. Translation gives CASSPNRGTEQYF.

This clonotype was observed a few times. The CDR3 here is CASSYTSGRKFTDTQYF. CDR3 DNA sequence: TGTGCCAGCAGTTATACTAGCGGGAGGAAGTTCACAGATACGCAGTATTTT. The chain recombines TRBV6-6 with TRBJ2-3; 12 bases match TRBD2. Germline lookup yields CDR1 MNHNY and CDR2 SVGAGI (reference sequence). This CDR3 spans 17 amino acids. V lost 3 bases and J lost 2; bases outside the gene matches: 6.

The V call is TRBV7-3, the J call TRBJ1-1, with D maybe TRBD1 (6 bases). The CDR3 spans 15 residues. V was pared by 5 bases and J by 1 base, with 14 bases between. Germline V CDR1 and CDR2: SGHTA, FQGTGA. CDR3 bases: TGTGCCAGCAGCCCAGGGGTCGCTCGGAACACTGAAGCTTTCTTT. This translates into CASSPGVARNTEAFF.

In this sample, this clonotype turned up a few times. The rearrangement joins TRBV7-3 to TRBJ2-1, with 7 bases lining up with TRBD1. The length of the CDR3 is 13 residues. In germline, CDR1 is SGHTA, CDR2 FQGTGA. V trimming: 4 bases; J trimming: 7 bases; junction bases outside the gene matches: 4. CDR3 nucleotides: TGTGCCAGCAGCTGGGGCAGGGGGAATGAGCAGTTCTTC. Its protein is CASSWGRGNEQFF.